This T cell receptor (beta chain) was retrieved from a study of shared clonotypes between healthy human individuals. The CDR3 loop spans 16 amino acids. V shed 0 bases, J shed 0 bases, and the junction held 3 bases outside the gene matches. Germline CDR1 LNHDA, CDR2 SQIVND (reference sequence). Per the original methods: ImmunoSEQ gave junction-only sequences without quality scores, so filtering differed. Sequenced by immunoSEQ multiplex PCR; TCRdb stores in-frame clones only, minus some. The V and J calls and clone size were taken over from that table, and D and trimming were inferred from the DNA. Here the sample spans 700,000 to 950,000 clones, approximately 96% being singletons. A note on this clone: The antigen remains unidentified.

General study findings and limits: Naive CD4 clonotype sharing across four donors was about 5%.

Naive CD8 isolation took CD45RO-negative cells positively selected for CCR7 and excluded terminally differentiated effector memory CD45RA+ cells. Sequences were obtained from naive CD8+ T cells sorted from blood. The V gene is TRBV19, the J gene TRBJ1-2; 8 positions match TRBD1. This receptor was taken from a man aged 25-45 years in good health. The CDR3 DNA reads as TGTGCCAGTAGTATAGACTGGGGACAGGCTAACTATGGCTACACCTTC. Protein sequence: CASSIDWGQANYGYTF.